The 23 T cell receptor beta chains below were found in one sample sequenced in a study of blood T cell repertoires in COVID-19. Sequencing used immunoSEQ multiplex PCR; TCRdb keeps in-frame clones, though not all of them. Altogether about 54,000 clones are present, more than 75% being singletons, with the ten largest covering roughly 4.7%. The material sequenced was peripheral blood. Receptor source: a man between 35 and 55 years old with active COVID-19.

CDR3 coding DNA: TGTGCCAGCAGCCCAGGGGGCGGTATCTATGGCTACACCTTC. This sequence encodes CASSPGGGIYGYTF. This sequence joins TRBV7-9 and TRBJ1-2, with TRBD1 matching over 8 bases. V dropped 5 bases and J dropped 4; count of bases not matched to a gene: 6. The CDR3 extends over 14 amino acids. Germline lookup yields CDR1 SEHNR and CDR2 FQNEAQ (reference sequence). The entire variable domain, with the rest obtained from reference TRBV7-9 and TRBJ1-2, is as follows: DTGVSQNPRHKITKRGQNVTFRCDPISEHNRLYWYRQTLGQGPEFLTYFQNEAQLEKSRLLSDRFSAERPKGSFSTLEIQRTEQGDSAMYLCASSPGGGIYGYTFGSGTRLTVV.

In this sample, this clone turned up once. The chain links TRBV29-1 to TRBJ1-5, with 10 bases that match TRBD1. The germline CDR1 and CDR2 sequences are SQVTM and ANQGSEA. CDR3 length: 14 residues. V lost 5 bases and J lost 0; bases outside the gene matches: 1. The CDR3 protein is CSVRTGGSNQPQHF. The CDR3 coding sequence is TGCAGCGTTCGGACAGGGGGTAGCAATCAGCCCCAGCATTTT. The full variable domain, completed using reference TRBV29-1 and TRBJ1-5, is SAVISQKPSRDICQRGTSLTIQCQVDSQVTMMFWYRQQPGQSLTLIATANQGSEATYESGFVIDKFPISRPNLTFSTLTVSNMSPEDSSIYLCSVRTGGSNQPQHFGDGTRLSIL.

Only one count was recorded for this clone. J is TRBJ2-7 and V is TRBV28, with 9 positions matching TRBD1. Germline loops: CDR1 MDHEN, CDR2 SYDVKM. The CDR3 spans 16 residues. V lost 4 bases to trimming and J lost 5 bases; unmatched junction nucleotides: 12. CDR3 protein: CASSSPVGQGGHEQYF. CDR3 coding DNA: TGTGCCAGCAGTTCACCAGTGGGACAGGGTGGCCACGAGCAGTACTTC.

The rearrangement joins TRBV18 to TRBJ1-2, with a tentative D call TRBD1 (6 bases). V was trimmed by 2 bases and J by 0 bases, leaving 16 bases between them. From germline, CDR1 is KGHSH and CDR2 LQKENI. CDR3 length: 17 residues. CDR3 nucleotides: TGTGCCAGCTCACCATCGGCCACAGGGCGCGCTAACTATGGCTACACCTTC. The encoded protein is CASSPSATGRANYGYTF.

The table lists this clone with a few counts. The same CDR3 arises from other DNA sequences in this sample as well. The chain is built from TRBV7-2 and TRBJ2-7, with 8 bases lining up with TRBD2. CDR1 is SGHTA, CDR2 FQGNSA, per germline. Trimming took 3 bases from V and 3 from J; bases not matched to a gene: 4. This CDR3 is built from 14 residues. This CDR3 is CASSFRTSSYEQYF. The CDR3 DNA reads TGTGCCAGCAGCTTTCGGACTAGCAGCTACGAGCAGTACTTC.

By frequency in the sample, this clone is medium-sized. The chain employs TRBV28 and TRBJ1-1; D ambiguous. The CDR3 covers 13 residues. The V end lost 5 bases, the J end lost 2 bases, and 9 bases lay between the germline ends. Germline V gives CDR1 MDHEN, CDR2 SYDVKM. The CDR3 DNA is TGTGCCAGCAGTGTACCAGGAAACACTGAAGCTTTCTTT. Translated, it gives CASSVPGNTEAFF.

This clone is categorized as medium-sized. The chain is built from TRBV11-2 and TRBJ1-6; D gene unclear. The CDR3 covers 12 residues. CDR1 and CDR2 from the germline V gene are SGHAT and FQNNGV. Trimming stripped 6 bases from V and 7 bases from J, with 7 bases between. For the CDR3, the DNA is TGTGCCAGCAGTACAGTGAATTCACCCCTCCACTTT. Amino acids: CASSTVNSPLHF.

This rearrangement joins TRBV27 to TRBJ2-3; 9 nucleotides line up with TRBD1. V lost 2 bases, J lost 4 bases, and 13 bases stayed unmatched. The CDR3 covers 18 residues. Germline CDR1 MNHEY, CDR2 SMNVEV (reference sequence). The CDR3: CASSLIAPTGGVSDTQYF. DNA of the CDR3: TGTGCCAGCAGTTTAATTGCCCCGACAGGGGGTGTTTCAGATACGCAGTATTTT.

V and J are TRBV6-5 and TRBJ2-2, with D tentatively TRBD1 (6 bases). Germline CDR1 reads MNHEY; CDR2 reads SVGAGI. CDR3 length: 14 residues. Trimming stripped 5 bases from V and 1 base from J, with 8 bases between. CDR3 coding DNA: TGTGCCAGCAGTATACAGGGGAACACCGGGGAGCTGTTTTTT. Encoded protein: CASSIQGNTGELFF.

The rearrangement joins TRBV10-3 to TRBJ1-3, with D uncertain. Germline V gene lookup returns CDR1 ENHRY and CDR2 SYGVKD. The germline V and J ends were trimmed by 6 bases and 1 base, with 13 bases remaining between them. CDR3 length: 15 residues. The CDR3: CAISAQLLSGNTIYF. In nucleotides, the CDR3 is TGTGCCATCAGCGCTCAGTTGCTTTCTGGAAACACCATATATTTT.

The chain joins TRBV19 to TRBJ1-5, with 9 bases matching TRBD1. Germline CDR1 and CDR2: LNHDA and SQIVND (reference sequence). CDR3 length equals 16 residues. Trimming took 2 bases from V and 4 from J; bases not matched to a gene: 6. The CDR3 coding sequence is TGTGCCAGTAGTATACGCCCTGGGACAGGGAATCAGCCCCAGCATTTT. It codes for CASSIRPGTGNQPQHF.

In this sample, this clone turned up a few times. V is TRBV9 and J is TRBJ2-5; D is uncertain. Trimming removed 2 bases at V and 4 bases at J, with 15 bases between. Germline V lookup: CDR1 SGDLS, CDR2 YYNGEE. This CDR3 region has 15 residues. CDR3 residues: CASSVGSLPGETQYF. The CDR3 nucleotides read TGTGCCAGCAGCGTTGGATCCCTGCCGGGAGAGACCCAGTACTTC.

This clone was seen once. The chain has TRBV5-6 and TRBJ2-1; 7 bases align to TRBD2. CDR3 size: 17 residues. Germline CDR1 is SGHDT and CDR2 is YYEEEE. The trim removed 4 bases at V and 7 bases at J, leaving 17 bases unmatched. CDR3 loop: CASSQAGGAGARNEQFF. The CDR3 DNA reads as TGTGCCAGCAGCCAGGCGGGTGGCGCGGGAGCTAGAAATGAGCAGTTCTTC. The full variable domain, its missing parts supplied by reference TRBV5-6 and TRBJ2-1, is DAGVTQSPTHLIKTRGQQVTLRCSPKSGHDTVSWYQQALGQGPQFIFQYYEEEERQRGNFPDRFSGHQFPNYSSELNVNALLLGDSALYLCASSQAGGAGARNEQFFGPGTRLTVL.

The chain joins TRBV10-2 to TRBJ2-5; D may be TRBD2 (6 bases). The CDR3 length is 14 residues. The germline gives CDR1 WSHSY, CDR2 SAAADI. V was trimmed by 4 bases and J by 2 bases, leaving 11 bases between them. The CDR3 bases are TGCGCCAGCAGTGCGGAACTAGCACAAGAGACCCAGTACTTC. Its protein product is CASSAELAQETQYF.

The rearrangement uses TRBV7-8 and TRBJ2-7; 15 bases map to TRBD2. Germline loops: CDR1 SGHVS, CDR2 FQNEAQ. The CDR3 extends over 19 amino acids. With 2 bases clipped from V and 0 bases from J, the junction kept 8 bases outside the gene matches. CDR3: CASSLRTSGRAAGSYEQYF. CDR3 sequence (DNA): TGTGCCAGCAGCTTAAGGACTAGCGGGAGGGCCGCGGGCTCCTACGAGCAGTACTTC.

In this sample, this clone turned up a few times. The gene calls are TRBV19 and TRBJ2-7; D possibly corresponds to TRBD1 (5 bases). Germline loops: CDR1 LNHDA, CDR2 SQIVND (reference sequence). Trimming took 3 bases from V and 1 from J, leaving 7 bases between them. The CDR3 spans 13 residues. CDR3 DNA: TGTGCCAGTAGTATCCAGGGATCCTACGAGCAGTACTTC. The encoded protein is CASSIQGSYEQYF.

The chain employs TRBV2 and TRBJ2-7, with TRBD2 as a possible D gene (6 bases). The CDR3 has 15 amino acids. V shed 6 bases and J shed 2 bases, with 17 bases lying between them. Germline assignment: CDR1 SNHLY and CDR2 FYNNEI. The CDR3 loop reads CASRQRSGFAYEQYF. The CDR3 DNA is TGTGCCAGCAGACAAAGGAGCGGGTTCGCCTACGAGCAGTACTTC.

The chain uses TRBV19 and TRBJ1-3, with no clear D. CDR1 and CDR2 (germline): LNHDA, SQIVND (reference sequence). The CDR3 has 12 amino acids. V shed 4 bases and J shed 4 bases, with 5 bases lying between them. As DNA, the CDR3 is TGTGCCAGTAGTAACCAGGGAAACACCATATATTTT. Translating gives CASSNQGNTIYF.

This chain uses TRBV27 with TRBJ2-3, with D hard to call. CDR3 length equals 13 residues. V shed 2 bases and J shed 3 bases, with 6 bases lying between them. Germline V gene lookup returns CDR1 MNHEY and CDR2 SMNVEV (reference sequence). The CDR3, as DNA: TGTGCCAGCAGTTTAATCCGTACAGATACGCAGTATTTT. Translated: CASSLIRTDTQYF.

CDR3 DNA: TGTGCCAGCAGCTTATCGGGATCTTTGGGGGCCACTGAAGCTTTCTTT. Protein sequence: CASSLSGSLGATEAFF. The chain combines TRBV7-2 with TRBJ1-1; D perhaps matches TRBD1 (6 bases). Trimming cost V 2 bases and J 4 bases, with 17 bases left between them. This CDR3 is 16 amino acids long. The V gene's germline CDR1 is SGHTA and CDR2 FQGNSA.

The CDR3 is CASITRLGRDEQFF. CDR3 DNA: TGTGCCAGCATAACAAGGCTAGGGAGGGATGAGCAGTTCTTC. This chain links TRBV2 with TRBJ2-1, with TRBD2 matching 7 bases. Germline V gene data show CDR1 as SNHLY and CDR2 as FYNNEI. J lost 8 bases, V lost 7 bases, and 11 bases had no gene match. CDR3 length equals 14 residues.

The rearrangement links TRBV28 to TRBJ2-1; 15 nucleotides align to TRBD2. With 2 bases clipped from V and 6 bases from J, the junction kept 2 bases outside the gene matches. The CDR3 covers 16 residues. The germline gives CDR1 MDHEN, CDR2 SYDVKM. The CDR3 DNA reads as TGTGCCAGCAGTTTAGGGACTAGCGGGAGGCCCAATGAGCAGTTCTTC. Its translation is CASSLGTSGRPNEQFF.

The chain joins TRBV11-2 to TRBJ2-1, with 8 bases aligning to TRBD2. The CDR3 totals 15 residues. Trimming at V came to 5 bases and at J to 8 bases, leaving 11 bases not matched to a gene. Germline V gives CDR1 SGHAT, CDR2 FQNNGV. This CDR3 is CASSPRTSIFDEQFF. The CDR3 coding sequence is TGTGCCAGCAGCCCCCGGACTAGCATTTTCGATGAGCAGTTCTTC.